These T cell receptor beta chains were read from a single sample in a study of sequential checkpoint blockade in melanoma. Assay: immunoSEQ multiplex PCR; the TCRdb copy retains only in-frame clones and omits some. The data show about 29,000 clones, over 60% seen once. The sequencing used CD8+ T cells sorted from blood (inferred from file names), collected from a patient given nivolumab and ipilimumab in sequence. These receptors were obtained from a human donor with melanoma. Each CDR3 is given with its conserved first and last residue. Each record gives: V gene, J gene, D gene, clone size, CDR3 protein, CDR3 DNA. D genes are given only for firm matches. Size values are once, few and many counts, or a class for expanded clones, and some rows have none.

v_call: TRBV28; j_call: TRBJ2-7; d_call: TRBD2; clone_size: -; cdr3_aa: CASSLLWGGAVGIDEQYF; cdr3_nt: TGTGCCAGCAGTTTATTATGGGGAGGGGCAGTGGGGATTGACGAGCAGTACTTC
v_call: TRBV6-5; j_call: TRBJ2-7; d_call: -; clone_size: -; cdr3_aa: CASRTDYYEQYF; cdr3_nt: TGTGCCAGCAGAACAGATTACTACGAGCAGTACTTC
v_call: TRBV5-4; j_call: TRBJ2-1; d_call: TRBD2; clone_size: once; cdr3_aa: CASSDFAGVTSNEQFF; cdr3_nt: TGTGCCAGCAGCGACTTTGCGGGAGTTACCAGCAATGAGCAGTTCTTC
v_call: TRBV29-1; j_call: TRBJ1-1; d_call: -; clone_size: -; cdr3_aa: CSVDGILNTEAFF; cdr3_nt: TGCAGCGTTGACGGGATACTGAACACTGAAGCTTTCTTT
v_call: TRBV5-1; j_call: TRBJ2-1; d_call: -; clone_size: -; cdr3_aa: CASSPTNNEQFF; cdr3_nt: TGCGCCAGCAGCCCGACTAACAATGAGCAGTTCTTC
v_call: TRBV4-1; j_call: TRBJ2-5; d_call: -; clone_size: -; cdr3_aa: CASSQHSQETQYF; cdr3_nt: TGCGCCAGCAGCCAACACAGTCAAGAGACCCAGTACTTC
v_call: TRBV20-1; j_call: TRBJ2-5; d_call: -; clone_size: -; cdr3_aa: CSAGGRETQYF; cdr3_nt: TGCAGTGCTGGGGGCCGAGAGACCCAGTACTTC
v_call: TRBV4-3; j_call: TRBJ2-7; d_call: -; clone_size: -; cdr3_aa: CASSQSWGRTPYEQYF; cdr3_nt: TGCGCCAGCAGCCAATCTTGGGGCAGAACCCCCTACGAGCAGTACTTC
v_call: TRBV6-4; j_call: TRBJ2-3; d_call: TRBD2; clone_size: -; cdr3_aa: CASSDSASGGADTQYF; cdr3_nt: TGTGCCAGCAGTGACTCAGCTAGCGGAGGGGCAGATACGCAGTATTTT
v_call: TRBV4-2; j_call: TRBJ2-1; d_call: TRBD2; clone_size: -; cdr3_aa: CASSQDGLASSYNEQFF; cdr3_nt: TGTGCCAGCAGCCAAGACGGACTAGCGAGCTCCTACAATGAGCAGTTCTTC
v_call: TRBV28; j_call: TRBJ2-5; d_call: -; clone_size: -; cdr3_aa: CASSSWTARLETQYF; cdr3_nt: TGTGCCAGCAGTTCATGGACAGCCCGTTTGGAGACCCAGTACTTC
v_call: TRBV5-8; j_call: TRBJ1-2; d_call: -; clone_size: once; cdr3_aa: CASSPLPWSYGYTF; cdr3_nt: TGTGCCAGCAGCCCCTTACCCTGGAGCTATGGCTACACCTTC
v_call: TRBV6-5; j_call: TRBJ1-5; d_call: TRBD1; clone_size: -; cdr3_aa: CASSYLGGDQPQHF; cdr3_nt: TGTGCCAGCAGTTACCTAGGGGGCGATCAGCCCCAGCATTTT
v_call: TRBV11-2; j_call: TRBJ2-7; d_call: TRBD1; clone_size: -; cdr3_aa: CASSKTGTAYEQYF; cdr3_nt: TGTGCCAGCAGCAAAACCGGGACAGCCTACGAGCAGTACTTC
v_call: TRBV4-1; j_call: TRBJ2-7; d_call: TRBD2; clone_size: -; cdr3_aa: CASSPYASGSLSYEQYF; cdr3_nt: TGCGCCAGCAGCCCATATGCTAGCGGGAGTTTGTCCTACGAGCAGTACTTC
v_call: TRBV6-5; j_call: TRBJ2-7; d_call: -; clone_size: -; cdr3_aa: CASSYAPNGYEQYF; cdr3_nt: TGTGCCAGCAGTTACGCGCCTAATGGCTACGAGCAGTACTTC
v_call: TRBV9; j_call: TRBJ1-3; d_call: -; clone_size: -; cdr3_aa: CASSPQSSGNTIYF; cdr3_nt: TGTGCCAGCAGCCCCCAGTCCTCTGGAAACACCATATATTTT
v_call: TRBV29-1; j_call: TRBJ2-1; d_call: TRBD2; clone_size: once; cdr3_aa: CSVVSGRASYNEQFF; cdr3_nt: TGCAGCGTCGTTAGCGGGAGGGCCTCGTACAATGAGCAGTTCTTC
v_call: TRBV29-1; j_call: TRBJ2-2; d_call: -; clone_size: -; cdr3_aa: CSVEVRGTNTGELFF; cdr3_nt: TGCAGCGTTGAAGTACGGGGTACGAACACCGGGGAGCTGTTTTTT
v_call: TRBV27; j_call: TRBJ1-5; d_call: TRBD1; clone_size: -; cdr3_aa: CASSSRGENQPQHF; cdr3_nt: TGTGCCAGCAGTTCCAGGGGGGAGAATCAGCCCCAGCATTTT
v_call: TRBV6-4; j_call: TRBJ1-5; d_call: TRBD1; clone_size: -; cdr3_aa: CASSDYYRGPPFQPQHF; cdr3_nt: TGTGCCAGCAGTGACTACTACAGGGGGCCCCCCTTTCAGCCCCAGCATTTT
v_call: TRBV19; j_call: TRBJ2-1; d_call: -; clone_size: -; cdr3_aa: CASSMLNNEQFF; cdr3_nt: TGTGCCAGTAGTATGCTAAACAATGAGCAGTTCTTC
v_call: TRBV6-1; j_call: TRBJ2-7; d_call: TRBD2; clone_size: few; cdr3_aa: CASSEAGSRGGSRKEQYF; cdr3_nt: TGTGCCAGCAGTGAAGCCGGTTCGCGGGGGGGCAGCAGGAAGGAGCAGTACTTC
v_call: TRBV4-3; j_call: TRBJ1-1; d_call: TRBD1; clone_size: -; cdr3_aa: CASSQEGQGITEAFF; cdr3_nt: TGCGCCAGCAGCCAAGAGGGACAGGGGATCACTGAAGCTTTCTTT
v_call: TRBV28; j_call: TRBJ2-2; d_call: -; clone_size: -; cdr3_aa: CATGDTGELFF; cdr3_nt: TGTGCCACCGGGGACACCGGGGAGCTGTTTTTT
v_call: TRBV19; j_call: TRBJ1-6; d_call: TRBD1; clone_size: -; cdr3_aa: CASSITGENSPLHF; cdr3_nt: TGTGCCAGTAGTATTACAGGGGAAAATTCACCCCTCCACTTT
v_call: TRBV5-8; j_call: TRBJ1-2; d_call: -; clone_size: once; cdr3_aa: CASSFSTRGARGYTF; cdr3_nt: TGTGCCAGCAGCTTCAGCACTCGGGGGGCGCGTGGCTACACCTTC
v_call: TRBV28; j_call: TRBJ2-3; d_call: TRBD2; clone_size: -; cdr3_aa: CASSPAPAGVEDTQYF; cdr3_nt: TGTGCCAGCAGTCCAGCCCCAGCGGGAGTGGAGGATACGCAGTATTTT
v_call: TRBV19; j_call: TRBJ1-4; d_call: TRBD1; clone_size: -; cdr3_aa: CASSGTEDEKLFF; cdr3_nt: TGTGCCAGTTCCGGGACAGAGGATGAAAAACTGTTTTTT
v_call: TRBV7-9; j_call: TRBJ2-5; d_call: -; clone_size: -; cdr3_aa: CASSLGRSQETQYF; cdr3_nt: TGTGCCAGCAGCTTAGGACGGAGCCAAGAGACCCAGTACTTC
v_call: TRBV9; j_call: TRBJ2-2; d_call: -; clone_size: -; cdr3_aa: CASSTRTIAENTGELFF; cdr3_nt: TGTGCCAGCAGCACCCGCACCATAGCGGAGAACACCGGGGAGCTGTTTTTT
v_call: TRBV6-5; j_call: TRBJ1-1; d_call: TRBD1; clone_size: -; cdr3_aa: CASSFYRGRTEAFF; cdr3_nt: TGTGCCAGCAGTTTTTACAGGGGGAGGACTGAAGCTTTCTTT
v_call: TRBV14; j_call: TRBJ1-2; d_call: -; clone_size: -; cdr3_aa: CASSSLSGLIYGYTF; cdr3_nt: TGTGCCAGCAGCTCCCTCTCGGGACTAATCTATGGCTACACCTTC
v_call: TRBV9; j_call: TRBJ2-7; d_call: TRBD2; clone_size: -; cdr3_aa: CASSATTSGKGLRQYF; cdr3_nt: TGTGCCAGCAGCGCCACGACTAGCGGGAAGGGTTTGAGACAGTACTTC
v_call: TRBV5-4; j_call: TRBJ1-1; d_call: TRBD1; clone_size: -; cdr3_aa: CASSLAVWTGWAEAFF; cdr3_nt: TGTGCCAGCAGCTTGGCCGTCTGGACAGGGTGGGCTGAAGCTTTCTTT
v_call: TRBV5-5; j_call: TRBJ2-7; d_call: -; clone_size: few; cdr3_aa: CASSSDISYEQYF; cdr3_nt: TGTGCCAGCAGCTCGGACATCTCCTACGAGCAGTACTTC
v_call: TRBV4-2; j_call: TRBJ1-3; d_call: -; clone_size: few; cdr3_aa: CASRNSGETIYF; cdr3_nt: TGTGCCAGCAGAAATTCCGGGGAGACCATATATTTT
v_call: TRBV4-1; j_call: TRBJ2-7; d_call: -; clone_size: -; cdr3_aa: CASSKNLGSGTAYEQYF; cdr3_nt: TGCGCCAGCAGCAAAAACCTCGGGAGCGGAACCGCCTACGAGCAGTACTTC
v_call: TRBV6-4; j_call: TRBJ1-4; d_call: -; clone_size: few; cdr3_aa: CASSDSAGENEKLFF; cdr3_nt: TGTGCCAGCAGTGACTCGGCAGGGGAAAATGAAAAACTGTTTTTT
v_call: TRBV5-6; j_call: TRBJ2-7; d_call: TRBD1; clone_size: once; cdr3_aa: CASSPNGQGTDEQYF; cdr3_nt: TGTGCCAGCAGCCCGAACGGACAGGGCACCGACGAGCAGTACTTC
v_call: TRBV14; j_call: TRBJ1-1; d_call: -; clone_size: few; cdr3_aa: CASSQVGGTGTEAFF; cdr3_nt: TGTGCCAGCAGCCAAGTGGGTGGGACTGGCACTGAAGCTTTCTTT
v_call: TRBV19; j_call: TRBJ2-7; d_call: TRBD1; clone_size: -; cdr3_aa: CASSGTAYEQYF; cdr3_nt: TGTGCCAGTTCAGGGACAGCCTACGAGCAGTACTTC
v_call: TRBV19; j_call: TRBJ2-7; d_call: TRBD1; clone_size: -; cdr3_aa: CASQPTGVHEQYF; cdr3_nt: TGTGCCAGTCAACCGACAGGGGTCCACGAGCAGTACTTC